This T cell receptor beta chain was profiled in a study of shared T cell receptors in the human thymus. The CDR3 is 13 residues long. Germline V CDR1 and CDR2: SGDLS, YYNGEE. V was trimmed by 3 bases and J by 6 bases, leaving 13 bases between them. This clone was recorded once. Data came from immunoSEQ multiplex PCR; TCRdb stores just in-frame clones and leaves some out. The table lists some 400,000 clones, approximately 95% of them singletons. The sequenced sample consisted of thymocytes. This sequence was found in a human donor. The V and J genes are TRBV9 and TRBJ2-7; D unclear. The CDR3 DNA is TGTGCCAGCAGCGGTAGTTCATCTCGCGAGCAGTACTTC. This sequence encodes CASSGSSSREQYF.